This record concerns one T cell receptor (beta chain) sequence. Its antigen is unidentified. This sample is part of a study of beta chain features in type 1 diabetes. Study in general: No age, gender or cell yield differences were seen between patients and healthy donors.

Every bit of the isolated RNA underwent reverse transcription, so sequencing read expressed TCRB transcripts. Generated by immunoSEQ multiplex PCR, the TCRdb table keeps only in-frame clones and is missing some. This sample carries around 600,000 clones, 9.5% to 15% of them seen once, and the ten largest clones take around 0.12%. Study-level points and caveats: There was a moderate but significant shortening of TCRB CDR3s in all four CD4+ subsets of Type 1 diabetes patients.

The CDR3 runs to 12 residues. Per germline, CDR1 LGHNA and CDR2 YNFKEQ. V was pared by 4 bases and J by 7 bases, with 10 bases between. Sequencing was carried out using naive CD4+ T cells from blood. The source is a man aged 25 to 40 with type 1 diabetes. This chain uses TRBV4-2 with TRBJ1-2; D is unresolved. CDR3 sequence reads: CASSRGLLGYTF. The CDR3 DNA reads TGTGCCAGCAGCCGAGGTTTGCTTGGCTACACCTTC.